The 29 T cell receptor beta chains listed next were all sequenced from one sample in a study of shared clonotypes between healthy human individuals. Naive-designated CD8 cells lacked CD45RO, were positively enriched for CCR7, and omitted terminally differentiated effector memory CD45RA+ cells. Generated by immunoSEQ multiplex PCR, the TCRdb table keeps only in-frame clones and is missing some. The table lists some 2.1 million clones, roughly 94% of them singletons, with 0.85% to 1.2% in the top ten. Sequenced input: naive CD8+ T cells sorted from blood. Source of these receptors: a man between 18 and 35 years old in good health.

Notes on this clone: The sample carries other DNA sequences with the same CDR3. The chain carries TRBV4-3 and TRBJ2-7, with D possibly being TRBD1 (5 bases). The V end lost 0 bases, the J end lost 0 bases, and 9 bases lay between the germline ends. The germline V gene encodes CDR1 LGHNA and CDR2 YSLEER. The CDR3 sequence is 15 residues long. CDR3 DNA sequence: TGCGCCAGCAGCCAAGATCAAGGGGTCTCCTACGAGCAGTACTTC. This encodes CASSQDQGVSYEQYF.

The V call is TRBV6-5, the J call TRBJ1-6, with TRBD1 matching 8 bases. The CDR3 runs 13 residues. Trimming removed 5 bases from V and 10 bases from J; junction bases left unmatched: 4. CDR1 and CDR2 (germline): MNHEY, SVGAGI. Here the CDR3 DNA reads TGTGCCAGCAGTACCAGGGGGCGATCACCCCTCCACTTT. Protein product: CASSTRGRSPLHF.

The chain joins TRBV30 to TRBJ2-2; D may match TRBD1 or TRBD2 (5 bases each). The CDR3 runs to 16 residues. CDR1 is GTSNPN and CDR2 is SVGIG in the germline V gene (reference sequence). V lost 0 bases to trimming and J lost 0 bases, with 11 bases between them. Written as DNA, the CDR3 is TGTGCCTGGAGTGTGGGTGGGGGACCGAACACCGGGGAGCTGTTTTTT. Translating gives CAWSVGGGPNTGELFF.

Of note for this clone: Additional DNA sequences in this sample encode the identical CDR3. The CDR3 spells CASSQDLAGAGELFF. DNA of the CDR3: TGCGCCAGCAGCCAAGATTTGGCGGGAGCCGGGGAGCTGTTTTTT. This chain links TRBV4-3 with TRBJ2-2, with 7 nucleotides matching TRBD2. In germline, CDR1 is LGHNA, CDR2 YSLEER. This CDR3 is 15 amino acids long. V shed 0 bases and J 6 bases; nucleotides not matched to a gene: 4.

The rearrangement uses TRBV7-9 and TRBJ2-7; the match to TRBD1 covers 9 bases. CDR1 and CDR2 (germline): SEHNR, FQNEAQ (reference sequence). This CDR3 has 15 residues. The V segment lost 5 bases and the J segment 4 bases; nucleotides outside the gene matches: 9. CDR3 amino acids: CASSLGQGKRYEQYF. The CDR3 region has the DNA TGTGCCAGCAGCCTCGGACAGGGGAAGAGATACGAGCAGTACTTC. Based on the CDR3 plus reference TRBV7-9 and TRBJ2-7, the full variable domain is DTGVSQNPRHKITKRGQNVTFRCDPISEHNRLYWYRQTLGQGPEFLTYFQNEAQLEKSRLLSDRFSAERPKGSFSTLEIQRTEQGDSAMYLCASSLGQGKRYEQYFGPGTRLTVT.

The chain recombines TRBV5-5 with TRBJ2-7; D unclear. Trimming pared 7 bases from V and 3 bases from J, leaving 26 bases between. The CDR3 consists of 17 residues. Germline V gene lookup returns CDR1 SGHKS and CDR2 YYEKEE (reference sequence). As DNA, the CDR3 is TGTGCCAGCGCTGTCTTGAACACGGCCGTGGGGTACTACGAGCAGTACTTC. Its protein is CASAVLNTAVGYYEQYF. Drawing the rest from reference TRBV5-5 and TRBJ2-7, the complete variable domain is DAGVTQSPTHLIKTRGQQVTLRCSPISGHKSVSWYQQVLGQGPQFIFQYYEKEERGRGNFPDRFSARQFPNYSSELNVNALLLGDSALYLCASAVLNTAVGYYEQYFGPGTRLTVT.

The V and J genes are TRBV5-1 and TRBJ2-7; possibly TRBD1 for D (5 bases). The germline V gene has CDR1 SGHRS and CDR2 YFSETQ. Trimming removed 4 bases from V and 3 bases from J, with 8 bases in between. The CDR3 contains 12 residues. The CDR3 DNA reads TGCGCCAGCAGCCCTGGACACTACGAGCAGTACTTC. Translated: CASSPGHYEQYF.

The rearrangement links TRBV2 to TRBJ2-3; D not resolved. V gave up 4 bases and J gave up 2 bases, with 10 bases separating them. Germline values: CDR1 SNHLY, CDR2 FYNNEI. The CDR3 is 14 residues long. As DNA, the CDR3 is TGTGCCAGCAGTGTATGGGCCCACACAGATACGCAGTATTTT. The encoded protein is CASSVWAHTDTQYF.

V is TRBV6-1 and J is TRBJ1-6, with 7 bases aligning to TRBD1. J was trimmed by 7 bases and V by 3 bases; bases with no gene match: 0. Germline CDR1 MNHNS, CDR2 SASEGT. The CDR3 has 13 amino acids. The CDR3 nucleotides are TGTGCCAGCAGTGAGACAGGGAATTCACCCCTCCACTTT. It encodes CASSETGNSPLHF.

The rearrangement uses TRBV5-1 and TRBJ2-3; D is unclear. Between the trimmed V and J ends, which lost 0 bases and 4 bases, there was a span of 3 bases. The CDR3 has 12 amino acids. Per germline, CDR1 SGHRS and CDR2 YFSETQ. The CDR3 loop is CASSLVPDTQYF. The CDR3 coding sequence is TGCGCCAGCAGCTTGGTTCCAGATACGCAGTATTTT.

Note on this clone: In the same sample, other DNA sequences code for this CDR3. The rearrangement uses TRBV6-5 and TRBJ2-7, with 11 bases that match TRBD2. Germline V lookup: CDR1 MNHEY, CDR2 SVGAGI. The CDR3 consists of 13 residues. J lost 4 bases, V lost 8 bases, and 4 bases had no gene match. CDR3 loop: CASGTSGSYEQYF. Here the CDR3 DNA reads TGTGCCAGCGGAACTAGCGGGAGTTACGAGCAGTACTTC.

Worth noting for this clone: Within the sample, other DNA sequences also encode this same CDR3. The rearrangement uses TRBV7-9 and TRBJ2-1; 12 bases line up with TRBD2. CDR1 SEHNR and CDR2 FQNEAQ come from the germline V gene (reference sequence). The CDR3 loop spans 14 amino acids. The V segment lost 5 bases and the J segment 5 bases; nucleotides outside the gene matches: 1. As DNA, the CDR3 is TGTGCCAGCAGCCCTAGCGGGGGGGACAATGAGCAGTTCTTC. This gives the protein CASSPSGGDNEQFF.

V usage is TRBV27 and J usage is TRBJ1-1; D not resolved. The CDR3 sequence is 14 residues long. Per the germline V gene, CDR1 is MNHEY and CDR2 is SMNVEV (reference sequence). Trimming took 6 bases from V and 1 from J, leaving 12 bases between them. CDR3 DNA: TGTGCCAGCAGGGAAATCGGATGGAACACTGAAGCTTTCTTT. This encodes CASREIGWNTEAFF.

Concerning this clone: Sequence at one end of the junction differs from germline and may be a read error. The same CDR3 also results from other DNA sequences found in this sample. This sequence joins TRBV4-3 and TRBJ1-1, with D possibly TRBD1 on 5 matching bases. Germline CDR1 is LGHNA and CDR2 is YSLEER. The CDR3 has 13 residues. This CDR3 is CASSQDGGTEAFF. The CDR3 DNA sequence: TGCGCCAGCAGTCAAGACGGGGGGACCGAAGCTTTCTTT.

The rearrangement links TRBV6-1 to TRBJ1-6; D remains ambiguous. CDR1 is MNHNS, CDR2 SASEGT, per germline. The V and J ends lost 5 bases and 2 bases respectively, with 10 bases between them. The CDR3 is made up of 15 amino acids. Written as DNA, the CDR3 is TGTGCCAGCAGTACGGTCGGGGCCTATAATTCACCCCTCCACTTT. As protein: CASSTVGAYNSPLHF.

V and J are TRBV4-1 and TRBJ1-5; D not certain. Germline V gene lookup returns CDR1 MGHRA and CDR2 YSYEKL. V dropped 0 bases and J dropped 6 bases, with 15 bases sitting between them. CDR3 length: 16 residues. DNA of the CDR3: TGCGCCAGCAGCCAAGACCCCGGTAGCGCCGTTCAGCCCCAGCATTTT. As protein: CASSQDPGSAVQPQHF.

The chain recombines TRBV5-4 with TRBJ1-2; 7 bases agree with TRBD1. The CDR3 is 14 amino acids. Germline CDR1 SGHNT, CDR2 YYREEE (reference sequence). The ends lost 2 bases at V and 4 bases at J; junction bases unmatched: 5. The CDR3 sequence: CASSFGQALYGYTF. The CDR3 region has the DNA TGTGCCAGCAGCTTCGGACAGGCTCTCTATGGCTACACCTTC.

CDR3 sequence reads: CASSHPGSNQPQHF. Written as DNA, the CDR3 is TGTGCCAGTAGCCATCCGGGTAGCAATCAGCCCCAGCATTTT. The chain has TRBV19 and TRBJ1-5; D not certain. Trimming cost V 6 bases and J 0 bases, with 9 bases left between them. Germline loops: CDR1 LNHDA, CDR2 SQIVND (reference sequence). The CDR3 has 14 amino acids. The whole variable domain, remainder taken from reference TRBV19 and TRBJ1-5, is DGGITQSPKYLFRKEGQNVTLSCEQNLNHDAMYWYRQDPGQGLRLIYYSQIVNDFQKGDIAEGYSVSREKKESFPLTVTSAQKNPTAFYLCASSHPGSNQPQHFGDGTRLSIL.

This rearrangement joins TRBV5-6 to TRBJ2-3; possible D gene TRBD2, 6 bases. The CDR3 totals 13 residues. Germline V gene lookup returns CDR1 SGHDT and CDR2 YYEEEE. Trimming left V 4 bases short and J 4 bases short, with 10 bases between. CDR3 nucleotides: TGTGCCAGCAGCCCGACTAGTTCAGATACGCAGTATTTT. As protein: CASSPTSSDTQYF.

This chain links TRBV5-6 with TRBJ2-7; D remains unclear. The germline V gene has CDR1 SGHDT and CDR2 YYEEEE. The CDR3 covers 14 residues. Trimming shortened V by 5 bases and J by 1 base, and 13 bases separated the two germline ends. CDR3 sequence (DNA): TGTGCCAGCAGTTACGGAGACGCATCCTACGAGCAGTACTTC. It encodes CASSYGDASYEQYF.

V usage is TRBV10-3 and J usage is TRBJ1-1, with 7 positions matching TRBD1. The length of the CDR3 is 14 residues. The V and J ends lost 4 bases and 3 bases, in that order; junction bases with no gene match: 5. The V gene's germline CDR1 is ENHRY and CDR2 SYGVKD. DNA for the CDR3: TGTGCCATCAGTGGGGGGACAGAGTACACTGAAGCTTTCTTT. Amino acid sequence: CAISGGTEYTEAFF.

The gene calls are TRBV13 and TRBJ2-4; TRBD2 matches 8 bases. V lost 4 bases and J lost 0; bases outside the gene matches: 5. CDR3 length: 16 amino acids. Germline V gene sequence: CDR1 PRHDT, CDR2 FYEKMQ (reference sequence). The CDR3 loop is CASSSVAGIAKNIQYF. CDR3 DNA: TGTGCCAGCAGCTCTGTAGCGGGGATAGCCAAAAACATTCAGTACTTC.

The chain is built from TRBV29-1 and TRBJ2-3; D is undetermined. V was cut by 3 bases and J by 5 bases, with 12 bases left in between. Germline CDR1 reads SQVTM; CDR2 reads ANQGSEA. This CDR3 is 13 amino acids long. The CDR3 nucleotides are TGCAGCGTTGAGGTCGGATCTATAGATACGCAGTATTTT. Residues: CSVEVGSIDTQYF.

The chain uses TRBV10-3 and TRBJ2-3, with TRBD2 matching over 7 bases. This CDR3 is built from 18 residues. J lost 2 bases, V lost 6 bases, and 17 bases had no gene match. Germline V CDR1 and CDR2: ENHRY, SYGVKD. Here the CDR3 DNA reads TGTGCCATCAGGACGGCTCGCGCGGGGGAAGAGAACACAGATACGCAGTATTTT. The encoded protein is CAIRTARAGEENTDTQYF.

The CDR3 here is CASSPLAGVLGTDTQYF. The CDR3 DNA follows: TGCGCCAGCAGCCCGTTAGCGGGAGTTCTTGGCACAGATACGCAGTATTTT. The J gene is TRBJ2-3, the V gene TRBV5-1; 9 bases line up with TRBD2. CDR3 size: 17 residues. Germline CDR1 reads SGHRS; CDR2 reads YFSETQ. Trimming took 4 bases from V and 1 from J; bases not matched to a gene: 10. Drawing the rest from reference TRBV5-1 and TRBJ2-3, the complete variable domain is KAGVTQTPRYLIKTRGQQVTLSCSPISGHRSVSWYQQTPGQGLQFLFEYFSETQRNKGNFPGRFSGRQFSNSRSEMNVSTLELGDSALYLCASSPLAGVLGTDTQYFGPGTRLTVL.

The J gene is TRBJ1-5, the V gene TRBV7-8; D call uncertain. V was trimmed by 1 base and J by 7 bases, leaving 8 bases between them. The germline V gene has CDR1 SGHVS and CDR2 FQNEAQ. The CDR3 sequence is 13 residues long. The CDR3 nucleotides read TGTGCCAGCAGCTTAGGGTTAGCGCAGCCCCAGCATTTT. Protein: CASSLGLAQPQHF.

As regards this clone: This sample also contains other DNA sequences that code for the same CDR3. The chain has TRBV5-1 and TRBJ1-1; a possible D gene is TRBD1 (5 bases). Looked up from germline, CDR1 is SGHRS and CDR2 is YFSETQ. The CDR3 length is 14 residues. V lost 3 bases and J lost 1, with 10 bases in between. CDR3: CASSWGQGNTEAFF. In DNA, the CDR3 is TGCGCCAGCAGCTGGGGCCAGGGGAACACTGAAGCTTTCTTT.

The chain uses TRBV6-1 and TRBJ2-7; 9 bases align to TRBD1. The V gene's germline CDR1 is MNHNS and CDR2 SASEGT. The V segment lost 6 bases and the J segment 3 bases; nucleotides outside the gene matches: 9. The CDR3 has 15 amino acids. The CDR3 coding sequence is TGTGCCAGCAGAACCGGGACAGGGTTGTTCTACGAGCAGTACTTC. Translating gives CASRTGTGLFYEQYF.

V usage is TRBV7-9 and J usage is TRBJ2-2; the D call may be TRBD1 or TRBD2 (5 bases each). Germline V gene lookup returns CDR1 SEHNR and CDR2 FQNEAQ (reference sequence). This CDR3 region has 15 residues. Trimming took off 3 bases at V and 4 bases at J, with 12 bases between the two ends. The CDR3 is CASSLGDLRTGELFF. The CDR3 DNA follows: TGTGCCAGCAGCTTGGGGGACCTTCGCACCGGGGAGCTGTTTTTT.